Below, 23 T cell receptor beta chains from the same sample are listed, as sequenced in a study of blood T cell repertoires in COVID-19. Method: immunoSEQ multiplex PCR; TCRdb's copy keeps in-frame clones and lacks some. The sample contains about 140,000 clones, roughly 85% of which appear only once. Material: peripheral blood. The receptors shown here come from a man aged 55 to 70 with acute or convalescent COVID-19.

The genes are TRBV5-4 and TRBJ2-1; 10 bases align to TRBD2. CDR1 is SGHNT, CDR2 YYREEE, per germline (reference sequence). Trimming removed 4 bases from V and 8 bases from J; junction bases left unmatched: 12. CDR3 size: 16 residues. The CDR3 loop reads CASSGVSSGRGDEQFF. The CDR3 bases are TGTGCCAGCAGCGGGGTGTCCAGCGGGAGGGGAGATGAGCAGTTCTTC.

The V call is TRBV20-1, the J call TRBJ2-7, with 9 bases that match TRBD2. Germline loops: CDR1 DFQATT, CDR2 SNEGSKA (reference sequence). The CDR3 is 19 amino acids. V shed 3 bases, J shed 6 bases, and the junction held 24 bases outside the gene matches. CDR3 in amino acids: CSASLSGQPRAGGPFEQYF. DNA for the CDR3: TGCAGTGCTAGTCTCTCGGGACAGCCAAGGGCGGGAGGGCCATTCGAGCAGTACTTC.

The chain recombines TRBV3-1 (or the pseudogene TRBV3-2) with TRBJ2-5; TRBD2 agrees at 14 bases. Germline V gene sequence: CDR1 LGHDT, CDR2 YNNKEL (reference sequence). The CDR3 length is 16 residues. J gave up 5 bases and V 1 base, and 3 bases lay outside the gene matches. The DNA of the CDR3 is TGTGCCAGCAGCCAAGGGACTAGCGGGAGGCTTGAGACCCAGTACTTC. Translating gives CASSQGTSGRLETQYF.

This clone came up once. J is TRBJ1-1 and V is TRBV4-2, with 9 bases aligning to TRBD1. The V gene's germline CDR1 is LGHNA and CDR2 YNFKEQ. The CDR3 has 15 residues. J was trimmed by 3 bases and V by 5 bases; bases with no gene match: 7. Written as DNA, the CDR3 is TGTGCCAGCAGCTTAACAGGGGGCGCGGACACTGAAGCTTTCTTT. As protein: CASSLTGGADTEAFF.

V and J are TRBV19 and TRBJ1-2; 7 nucleotides line up with TRBD1. The trim removed 5 bases at V and 1 base at J, leaving 7 bases unmatched. CDR1 and CDR2 (germline): LNHDA, SQIVND (reference sequence). The CDR3 covers 15 residues. CDR3 sequence reads: CASSGPGQLNYGYTF. The DNA for the CDR3 is TGTGCCAGTAGTGGACCGGGACAGCTTAACTATGGCTACACCTTC.

This clone has more than one count but fewer than ten. The V gene is TRBV11-1, the J gene TRBJ2-7; 7 bases match TRBD1. Germline V gene lookup returns CDR1 SGHAT and CDR2 FQDESV (reference sequence). The CDR3 loop spans 13 amino acids. V trimming: 6 bases; J trimming: 3 bases; junction bases outside the gene matches: 5. CDR3 protein: CASSTNRGYEQYF. The CDR3 DNA sequence: TGTGCCAGCAGTACTAACAGGGGCTACGAGCAGTACTTC.

The chain has TRBV29-1 and TRBJ1-1; D is perhaps TRBD1 (5 bases). The CDR3 runs 14 residues. V lost 4 bases, J lost 4 bases, and 16 bases lay in between. CDR1 SQVTM and CDR2 ANQGSEA come from the germline V gene. The CDR3 DNA reads as TGCAGCGTTGGGGGGAGGGGCGGAGGCACTGAAGCTTTCTTT. Translated, it gives CSVGGRGGGTEAFF.

This clone showed up just a few times. This CDR3 is also generated by other DNA sequences in the sample. The V and J genes are TRBV7-2 and TRBJ2-7; D possibly corresponds to TRBD1 (5 bases). The CDR3 contains 14 residues. Trimming removed 2 bases from V and 2 bases from J, with 10 bases in between. Germline V gene data show CDR1 as SGHTA and CDR2 as FQGNSA. CDR3 in amino acids: CASSLSRTTYEQYF. CDR3 nucleotides: TGTGCCAGCAGCTTAAGCCGGACAACCTACGAGCAGTACTTC.

V and J are TRBV9 and TRBJ1-1, with no clear D. There are 15 residues in the CDR3. CDR1 and CDR2 from the germline V gene are SGDLS and YYNGEE. V was pared by 0 bases and J by 11 bases, with 20 bases between. The CDR3 loop reads CASSVEPGSATGAFF. CDR3 bases: TGTGCCAGCAGCGTAGAACCGGGAAGTGCTACTGGGGCTTTCTTT.

The CDR3 is CAWSRDRGKETQYF. The CDR3 region has the DNA TGTGCCTGGAGTAGAGACAGGGGGAAAGAGACCCAGTACTTC. This rearrangement joins TRBV30 to TRBJ2-5; TRBD1 matches 9 bases. Germline V gene lookup returns CDR1 GTSNPN and CDR2 SVGIG (reference sequence). The CDR3 is 14 residues long. V lost 2 bases to trimming and J lost 3 bases; unmatched junction nucleotides: 4.

The chain combines TRBV24-1 with TRBJ1-1; TRBD1 agrees at 7 bases. Germline CDR1 is KGHDR and CDR2 is SFDVKD. CDR3 length: 15 amino acids. The ends lost 4 bases at V and 3 bases at J; junction bases unmatched: 7. The chain's CDR3 is CATSEPGTAHTEAFF. In nucleotides, the CDR3 is TGTGCCACCAGTGAGCCCGGGACAGCCCACACTGAAGCTTTCTTT.

The rearrangement joins TRBV28 to TRBJ1-1; D unresolved. The CDR3 sequence is 13 residues long. V dropped 2 bases and J dropped 1 base, with 5 bases sitting between them. The V gene's germline CDR1 is MDHEN and CDR2 SYDVKM. Here the CDR3 DNA reads TGTGCCAGCAGTTTAGCAGGGAACACTGAAGCTTTCTTT. It translates to CASSLAGNTEAFF.

The rearrangement links TRBV27 to TRBJ2-3, with D maybe TRBD2 (5 bases). Germline CDR1 MNHEY, CDR2 SMNVEV (reference sequence). The ends were cut back, 0 bases at V and 4 bases at J, with 14 bases in the middle. CDR3 length equals 16 residues. The CDR3 bases are TGTGCCAGCAGTTTATCAGCGGTTACGGCAGCAGATACGCAGTATTTT. Translated, it gives CASSLSAVTAADTQYF.

This clone came up once. The chain combines TRBV11-2 with TRBJ2-7, with D perhaps TRBD1 (6 bases). Germline-derived CDR1 and CDR2 are SGHAT and FQNNGV. The CDR3 covers 14 residues. V was clipped by 0 bases and J by 4 bases, with 10 bases between them. CDR3 coding DNA: TGTGCCAGCAGCTTAGACTTTACAGGGTACGAGCAGTACTTC. Protein sequence: CASSLDFTGYEQYF. Variable domain in full (rest from reference TRBV11-2 and TRBJ2-7): EAGVAQSPRYKIIEKRQSVAFWCNPISGHATLYWYQQILGQGPKLLIQFQNNGVVDDSQLPKDRFSAERLKGVDSTLKIQPAKLEDSAVYLCASSLDFTGYEQYFGPGTRLTVT.

This chain uses TRBV5-1 with TRBJ2-4, with 8 bases identical to TRBD1. CDR1 is SGHRS, CDR2 YFSETQ, per germline. The V segment lost 0 bases and the J segment 4 bases; nucleotides outside the gene matches: 9. This CDR3 is 17 amino acids long. CDR3 sequence (DNA): TGCGCCAGCAGCTTGGAGGACAGGGCTGCGGTTAAAAACATTCAGTACTTC. This codes for CASSLEDRAAVKNIQYF.

In its sample, this clone was seen once. The chain joins TRBV5-1 to TRBJ2-3; 7 bases match TRBD2. This CDR3 spans 16 amino acids. With V trimmed by 2 bases and J by 1 base, 7 bases remained unmatched. Germline CDR1 SGHRS, CDR2 YFSETQ. CDR3 sequence (DNA): TGCGCCAGCAGCTTTGAGCGGGAAGGGGGCACAGATACGCAGTATTTT. Residues: CASSFEREGGTDTQYF.

The chain employs TRBV5-1 and TRBJ2-5; perhaps TRBD2 as D (5 bases). Germline CDR1 reads SGHRS; CDR2 reads YFSETQ. V was cut by 4 bases and J by 2 bases, with 15 bases left in between. CDR3 size: 15 residues. CDR3 loop: CASSADYAVQETQYF. The CDR3 nucleotides read TGCGCCAGCAGCGCTGACTACGCGGTTCAAGAGACCCAGTACTTC.

Only one count was recorded for this clone. The chain combines TRBV28 with TRBJ2-1, with TRBD2 as a possible D gene (6 bases). The germline V gene has CDR1 MDHEN and CDR2 SYDVKM. This CDR3 has 17 residues. V was trimmed by 3 bases and J by 8 bases, leaving 23 bases between them. The CDR3 loop is CASSLEQPGAYRDEQFF. The CDR3 nucleotides are TGTGCCAGCAGTTTGGAACAGCCGGGAGCCTATCGCGATGAGCAGTTCTTC.

The chain has TRBV10-1 and TRBJ1-1, with D maybe TRBD1 (5 bases). The CDR3 is 17 residues long. Trimming left V 5 bases short and J 5 bases short, with 24 bases between. CDR1 and CDR2 (germline): WNHNN, SYGVQD (reference sequence). CDR3 sequence: CASSSGKGGELGTEAFF. The CDR3 DNA reads as TGCGCCAGCAGTTCAGGGAAAGGTGGGGAACTGGGGACTGAAGCTTTCTTT.

J is TRBJ1-5 and V is TRBV11-2; D is perhaps TRBD1 (5 bases). Trimming left V 5 bases short and J 6 bases short, with 11 bases between. This CDR3 is built from 13 residues. The germline CDR1 and CDR2 sequences are SGHAT and FQNNGV. The CDR3 region has the DNA TGTGCCAGCAGCGCCCAGGGCGGTCAGCCCCAGCATTTT. Translation: CASSAQGGQPQHF.

CDR3 sequence: CASSSSVGRGELFF. In DNA, the CDR3 is TGTGCCAGCAGCTCTTCGGTAGGGAGAGGGGAGCTGTTTTTT. This chain uses TRBV9 with TRBJ2-2; D may be TRBD2 (5 bases). CDR3 size: 14 residues. Trimming took 4 bases from V and 8 from J, leaving 15 bases between them. Germline V lookup: CDR1 SGDLS, CDR2 YYNGEE.

The chain carries TRBV19 and TRBJ1-1; D might be TRBD1 (6 bases). Germline lookup yields CDR1 LNHDA and CDR2 SQIVND (reference sequence). The CDR3 is made up of 13 amino acids. V was cut by 3 bases and J by 2 bases, with 7 bases left in between. The CDR3 DNA sequence: TGTGCCAGTAGTATGGGACATAACACTGAAGCTTTCTTT. Encoded protein: CASSMGHNTEAFF.

The chain joins TRBV6-5 to TRBJ2-2, with 9 bases matching TRBD1. This CDR3 contains 14 residues. Germline V lookup: CDR1 MNHEY, CDR2 SVGAGI. Unmatched junction bases numbered 5, after V lost 7 bases and J lost 5 bases. The CDR3 DNA sequence: TGTGCCAGCAAAGGGACAGGGCGGACCGGGGAGCTGTTTTTT. Translated: CASKGTGRTGELFF.